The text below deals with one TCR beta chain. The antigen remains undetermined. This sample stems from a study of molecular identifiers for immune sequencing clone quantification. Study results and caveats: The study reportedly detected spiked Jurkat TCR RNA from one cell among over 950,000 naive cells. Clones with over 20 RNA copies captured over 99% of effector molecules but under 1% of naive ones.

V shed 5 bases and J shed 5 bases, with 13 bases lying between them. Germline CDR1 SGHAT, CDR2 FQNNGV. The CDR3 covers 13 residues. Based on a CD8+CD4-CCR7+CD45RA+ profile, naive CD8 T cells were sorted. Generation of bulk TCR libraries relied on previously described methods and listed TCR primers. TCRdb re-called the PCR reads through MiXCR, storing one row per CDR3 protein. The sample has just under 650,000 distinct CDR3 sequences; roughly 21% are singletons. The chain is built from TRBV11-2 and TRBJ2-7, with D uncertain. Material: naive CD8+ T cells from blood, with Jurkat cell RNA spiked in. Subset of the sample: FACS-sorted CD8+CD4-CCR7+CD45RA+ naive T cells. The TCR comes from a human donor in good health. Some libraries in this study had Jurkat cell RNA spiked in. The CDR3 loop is CASSPRVLNEQYF. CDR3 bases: TGTGCCAGCAGCCCGCGCGTTTTAAACGAGCAGTACTTC.